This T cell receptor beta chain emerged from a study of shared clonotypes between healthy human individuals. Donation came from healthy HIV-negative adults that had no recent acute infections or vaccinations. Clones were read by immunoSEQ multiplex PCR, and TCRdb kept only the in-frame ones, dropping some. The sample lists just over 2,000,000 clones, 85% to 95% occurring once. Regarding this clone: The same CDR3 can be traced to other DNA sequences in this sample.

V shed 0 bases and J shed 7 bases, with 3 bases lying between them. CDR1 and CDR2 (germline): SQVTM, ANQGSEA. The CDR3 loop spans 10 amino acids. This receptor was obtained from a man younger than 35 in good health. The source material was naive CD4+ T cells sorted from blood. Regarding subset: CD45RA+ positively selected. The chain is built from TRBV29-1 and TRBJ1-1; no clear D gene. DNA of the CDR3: TGCAGCGTTGAAGAGGGTGAAGCTTTCTTT. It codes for CSVEEGEAFF.